This TCR beta chain was identified during a study of T cell responses to AZD1222 COVID-19 vaccine. The germline V gene encodes CDR1 LGHNA and CDR2 YSLEER. The CDR3 length is 18 residues. Between the trimmed V and J ends, which lost 0 bases and 2 bases, there was a span of 18 bases. Using immunoSEQ multiplex PCR, the repertoire was profiled, and TCRdb retains in-frame clones only, with some absent. The sample records fewer than 200,000 clones, about nine tenths being singletons. V gene TRBV4-3 combines with J gene TRBJ2-3, with a weak D call TRBD2 (5 bases). This specimen consisted of peripheral blood, obtained on day 0 of AZD1222 vaccination. The sequence came from an adult in good health. CDR3 coding DNA: TGCGCCAGCAGCCAAGAAGGGTCAGAGGGCCCCAACACAGATACGCAGTATTTT. This sequence encodes CASSQEGSEGPNTDTQYF.